These 3 T cell receptor beta chains came from one sample sequenced in a study of identifying expanded T cells in peripheral blood. Assay: immunoSEQ multiplex PCR; the TCRdb copy retains only in-frame clones and omits some. The sample holds 60,000 to 70,000 clones, around four fifths seen once. The specimen sequenced was blood. The receptor set was obtained from a person between 18 and 69 years old in good health.

The rearrangement links TRBV4-1 to TRBJ2-2; D not resolved. Per germline, CDR1 MGHRA and CDR2 YSYEKL. V gave up 3 bases and J gave up 5 bases, with 7 bases separating them. The CDR3 is 13 residues long. Here the CDR3 DNA reads TGCGCCAGCAGCCAGGAGAGGACCGGGGAGCTGTTTTTT. Translating gives CASSQERTGELFF.

This clone was observed a handful of times. V and J are TRBV6-1 and TRBJ2-4, with D perhaps matching TRBD2 (6 bases). Trimming left V 8 bases short and J 5 bases short, with 16 bases between. This CDR3 comprises 14 residues. Germline V gene data show CDR1 as MNHNS and CDR2 as SASEGT. Here the CDR3 reads CASAVGGVENIQYF. In DNA, the CDR3 is TGTGCCAGCGCCGTTGGAGGGGTCGAAAACATTCAGTACTTC.

The V and J genes are TRBV6-1 and TRBJ2-3; D is ambiguous. This CDR3 has 11 amino acids. The germline CDR1 and CDR2 sequences are MNHNS and SASEGT. V gave up 5 bases and J gave up 4 bases, with 4 bases separating them. The CDR3 DNA reads TGTGCCAGCAGTATAGCAGATACGCAGTATTTT. Its translation is CASSIADTQYF.